Below, 17 T cell receptor beta chains from the same sample are listed, as sequenced in a study of T-cell reconstitution after alpha-beta-depleted transplantation in children. The TCRbeta library was prepared with unique molecular identifiers. TCRdb reprocessed the PCR reads with MiXCR, giving one entry per CDR3 protein. Of around 600,000 distinct CDR3 sequences in the sample, roughly 23% are singletons; the top ten hold 13% to 15%. This specimen consisted of PBMCs, mostly from graft donor cells, obtained 360 days after TCRalphabeta/CD19-depleted stem cell transplant. Every receptor here comes from a boy under two years old who had a stem cell transplant for acute myeloid leukemia, so the T cells may come from the graft donor.

This clonotype has ten or more counts. The V and J genes are TRBV7-2 and TRBJ2-7, with D possibly TRBD2 on 7 matching bases. V lost 1 base to trimming and J lost 4 bases, with 17 bases between them. Germline values: CDR1 SGHTA, CDR2 FQGNSA. The CDR3 extends over 16 amino acids. CDR3: CASSLGLGGGRYEQYF. DNA of the CDR3: TGTGCCAGCAGCTTAGGATTGGGGGGGGGCAGGTACGAGCAGTACTTC.

V usage is TRBV5-1 and J usage is TRBJ2-1; 10 bases are a match to TRBD1. This CDR3 comprises 21 residues. Germline assignment: CDR1 SGHRS and CDR2 YFSETQ. Unmatched junction bases numbered 24, after V lost 4 bases and J lost 5 bases. Written as DNA, the CDR3 is TGCGCCAGCAGCCCGTTCTGGGTGACAGGGGGCATCCGCATTCCAAACAATGAGCAGTTCTTC. Residues: CASSPFWVTGGIRIPNNEQFF.

The chain uses TRBV9 and TRBJ2-5; the D gene is possibly TRBD2 (5 bases). V dropped 0 bases and J dropped 5 bases, with 11 bases sitting between them. From germline, CDR1 is SGDLS and CDR2 YYNGEE. The CDR3 is made up of 14 amino acids. DNA of the CDR3: TGTGCCAGCAGCGTAGGACCCGGGGTCGAGACCCAGTACTTC. It codes for CASSVGPGVETQYF.

A few counts support this clonotype. This sequence joins TRBV20-1 and TRBJ1-6, with a weak D call TRBD1 (6 bases). The ends were cut back, 6 bases at V and 6 bases at J, with 15 bases in the middle. Germline CDR1 is DFQATT and CDR2 is SNEGSKA (reference sequence). The CDR3 is 14 amino acids. CDR3 DNA: TGCAGTGCACGTACCGGGACAATTAATTCACCCCTCCACTTT. Amino acid sequence: CSARTGTINSPLHF.

This rearrangement joins TRBV6-1 to TRBJ2-6; possible D gene TRBD2, 5 bases. The V end lost 7 bases, the J end lost 0 bases, and 13 bases lay between the germline ends. The CDR3 runs 16 residues. Per the germline V gene, CDR1 is MNHNS and CDR2 is SASEGT. CDR3 protein: CASTRGISSGANVLTF. For the CDR3, the DNA is TGTGCCAGCACCCGGGGAATTAGCTCTGGGGCCAACGTCCTGACTTTC.

On this clonotype: The junction departs from the called germline gene at one end, perhaps through a read error. The rearrangement joins TRBV12-3 or TRBV12-4 to TRBJ2-2; possible D gene TRBD1, 5 bases. CDR3 size: 11 residues. The CDR3, as DNA: TGTGCCGGCAGGGCGCAGGGGGAGCTGTTTTTT. Encoded protein: CAGRAQGELFF.

At least ten counts were recorded for this clonotype. V is TRBV5-1 and J is TRBJ2-7, with 7 bases identical to TRBD2. V dropped 0 bases and J dropped 2; count of bases not matched to a gene: 5. Germline V gives CDR1 SGHRS, CDR2 YFSETQ. The CDR3 consists of 15 residues. The CDR3 protein is CASSLEPGRAYEQYV. CDR3 sequence (DNA): TGCGCCAGCAGCTTGGAGCCAGGGAGGGCCTACGAGCAGTACGTC.

This clonotype came up many times. This sequence joins TRBV6-5 and TRBJ1-2; D unresolved. Trimming shortened V by 8 bases and J by 0 bases, and 13 bases separated the two germline ends. The germline V gene encodes CDR1 MNHEY and CDR2 SVGAGI. The CDR3 totals 14 residues. CDR3 region: CASGLPLANYGYTF. DNA of the CDR3: TGTGCCAGCGGGCTCCCGTTAGCTAACTATGGCTACACCTTC.

The V and J genes are TRBV28 and TRBJ2-1; 8 bases agree with TRBD1. Germline V CDR1 and CDR2: MDHEN, SYDVKM. This CDR3 region has 16 residues. The trim removed 1 base at V and 0 bases at J, leaving 2 bases unmatched. The CDR3 reads CASSLSDRGSYNEQFF. CDR3 bases: TGTGCCAGCAGTTTATCCGACAGGGGCTCCTACAATGAGCAGTTCTTC.

In this sample, this clonotype turned up many times. This chain links TRBV15 with TRBJ2-7; D is undetermined. The CDR3 has 13 amino acids. Germline CDR1 reads LNHNV; CDR2 reads YYDKDF (reference sequence). Trimming stripped 4 bases from V and 3 bases from J, with 10 bases between. The chain's CDR3 is CATSTTWDYEQYF. The CDR3 DNA sequence: TGTGCCACCAGCACAACTTGGGACTACGAGCAGTACTTC.

V is TRBV7-9 and J is TRBJ2-7; 7 bases agree with TRBD2. CDR1 and CDR2 from the germline V gene are SEHNR and FQNEAQ (reference sequence). The junction had 16 bases not matched to a gene; V was cut back by 7 bases and J by 7 bases. CDR3 size: 15 residues. This CDR3 reads CASTPWGRGEGEQYF. For the CDR3, the DNA is TGTGCCAGCACCCCTTGGGGGAGGGGCGAAGGGGAGCAGTACTTC.

This clonotype has ten or more counts. The gene calls are TRBV20-1 and TRBJ1-5; 7 bases are a match to TRBD1. Germline CDR1 reads DFQATT; CDR2 reads SNEGSKA (reference sequence). The CDR3 loop spans 13 amino acids. The junction had 4 bases not matched to a gene; V was cut back by 3 bases and J by 5 bases. In nucleotides, the CDR3 is TGCAGTGCTAGCGACAGGGATCATCAGCCCCAGCATTTT. Encoded protein: CSASDRDHQPQHF.

This clonotype turned up a few times. J is TRBJ2-1 and V is TRBV11-1; D perhaps matches TRBD2 (7 bases). The germline V gene encodes CDR1 SGHAT and CDR2 FQDESV (reference sequence). V was clipped by 5 bases and J by 8 bases, with 19 bases between them. The CDR3 sequence is 15 residues long. The CDR3 here is CASSQEGGAVDEQFF. CDR3 sequence (DNA): TGTGCCAGCAGCCAAGAAGGGGGGGCGGTGGATGAGCAGTTCTTC.

This chain joins TRBV5-5 and TRBJ2-1; tentatively, D is TRBD1 (6 bases). CDR3 length: 16 amino acids. V was cut by 2 bases and J by 10 bases, with 22 bases left in between. Germline CDR1 and CDR2: SGHKS and YYEKEE (reference sequence). This CDR3 reads CASSFLTHPKQGEQFF. CDR3 nucleotides: TGTGCCAGCAGCTTCTTAACGCACCCGAAACAGGGAGAGCAGTTCTTC.

This clonotype has a count of ten or more. The chain links TRBV12-3 or TRBV12-4 to TRBJ1-1; D may be TRBD1 (6 bases). Trimming took off 6 bases at V and 8 bases at J, with 22 bases between the two ends. This CDR3 has 15 amino acids. In DNA, the CDR3 is TGTGCCAGCAGCGCCCGTGGGGGCGAGATTCAAGAAGCTTTCTTT. It is translated as CASSARGGEIQEAFF.

In its sample, this clonotype was seen many times. V usage is TRBV20-1 and J usage is TRBJ1-5, with 9 bases identical to TRBD1. This CDR3 contains 14 residues. Germline V gene sequence: CDR1 DFQATT, CDR2 SNEGSKA (reference sequence). With V trimmed by 5 bases and J by 4 bases, 6 bases remained unmatched. The CDR3 region has the DNA TGCAGTGCTGTGAGGGGGACAGGGAATCAGCCCCAGCATTTT. Translation: CSAVRGTGNQPQHF.

In its sample, this clonotype was seen a few times. The gene calls are TRBV11-2 and TRBJ2-6, with 7 bases fitting TRBD1. Germline-derived CDR1 and CDR2 are SGHAT and FQNNGV. The CDR3 length is 17 residues. Trimming took 10 bases from V and 0 from J; bases not matched to a gene: 12. The CDR3 DNA is TGTGCCACCCTGAGCAGGGGGATCAGCTCTGGGGCCAACGTCCTGACTTTC. Translated, it gives CATLSRGISSGANVLTF.